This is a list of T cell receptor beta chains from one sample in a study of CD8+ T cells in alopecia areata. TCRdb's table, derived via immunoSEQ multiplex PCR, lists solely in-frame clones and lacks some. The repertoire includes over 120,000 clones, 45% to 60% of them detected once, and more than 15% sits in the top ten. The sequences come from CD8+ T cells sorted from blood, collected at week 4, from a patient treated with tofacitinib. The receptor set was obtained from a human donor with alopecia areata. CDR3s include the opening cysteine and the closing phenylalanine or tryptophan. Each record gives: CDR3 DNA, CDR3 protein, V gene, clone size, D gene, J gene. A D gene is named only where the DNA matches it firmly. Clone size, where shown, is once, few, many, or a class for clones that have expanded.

CDR3nt: TGTGCCACCAGCATCGGACAGGGGGACCCTTCGGACAATGAGCAGTTCTTC
CDR3aa: CATSIGQGDPSDNEQFF
v_gene: TRBV15
abundance: NA
d_gene: TRBD1
j_gene: TRBJ2-1

CDR3nt: TGTGCCAGCAGCTGGGCCCAGCAAGAGACCCAGTACTTC
CDR3aa: CASSWAQQETQYF
v_gene: TRBV13
abundance: few
d_gene: NA
j_gene: TRBJ2-5

CDR3nt: TGTGCCAGCAGCCGGGACGCCGGAGTTGAGCAGTTCTTC
CDR3aa: CASSRDAGVEQFF
v_gene: TRBV7-9
abundance: few
d_gene: NA
j_gene: TRBJ2-1

CDR3nt: TGTGCCAGCAGTCCGACCCTCGCACCCGAGTATTTT
CDR3aa: CASSPTLAPEYF
v_gene: TRBV6-5
abundance: NA
d_gene: NA
j_gene: TRBJ2-3

CDR3nt: TGTGCCAGCAGTTCCTACCAAGGGGCCTACGAGCAGTACTTC
CDR3aa: CASSSYQGAYEQYF
v_gene: TRBV6-5
abundance: once
d_gene: NA
j_gene: TRBJ2-7

CDR3nt: TGTGCCAGCAGCGCCACCCACACCCGGTGGGTCACAGATACGCAGTATTTT
CDR3aa: CASSATHTRWVTDTQYF
v_gene: TRBV9
abundance: NA
d_gene: NA
j_gene: TRBJ2-3

CDR3nt: TGTGCCTGGATGGAATCAGCGCCGGGGGGCTACACCTTC
CDR3aa: CAWMESAPGGYTF
v_gene: TRBV30
abundance: few
d_gene: NA
j_gene: TRBJ1-2

CDR3nt: TGCGCCAGCAGCCCCCGGACTAGCCAAGAGACCCAGTACTTC
CDR3aa: CASSPRTSQETQYF
v_gene: TRBV4-1
abundance: NA
d_gene: TRBD2
j_gene: TRBJ2-5

CDR3nt: TGCGCCAGCAGCGGGGAGCGGGGGGCCAGCACAGATACGCAGTATTTT
CDR3aa: CASSGERGASTDTQYF
v_gene: TRBV4-1
abundance: NA
d_gene: TRBD2
j_gene: TRBJ2-3

CDR3nt: TGTGCCAGCAGCCAGATGGGGATCTCCTACGAGCAGTACTTC
CDR3aa: CASSQMGISYEQYF
v_gene: TRBV14
abundance: NA
d_gene: NA
j_gene: TRBJ2-7

CDR3nt: TGTGCCAGCCAAAACTTAGCGGGGGGCTACAATGAGCAGTTCTTC
CDR3aa: CASQNLAGGYNEQFF
v_gene: TRBV6-5
abundance: NA
d_gene: TRBD2
j_gene: TRBJ2-1

CDR3nt: TGCAGCGTTGAAGGGTCGGGGCAGTCGGGAGAGACCCAGTACTTC
CDR3aa: CSVEGSGQSGETQYF
v_gene: TRBV29-1
abundance: few
d_gene: NA
j_gene: TRBJ2-5

CDR3nt: TGTGCCAGCAGTGGTATTAGGACAGGGGGCTCTCCCCCCTACGAGCAGTACTTC
CDR3aa: CASSGIRTGGSPPYEQYF
v_gene: TRBV2
abundance: NA
d_gene: TRBD1
j_gene: TRBJ2-7

CDR3nt: TGTGCCAGCAGCCTAACGTCGCTAGGGAGCAATGAGCAGTTCTTC
CDR3aa: CASSLTSLGSNEQFF
v_gene: TRBV4-2
abundance: NA
d_gene: NA
j_gene: TRBJ2-1

CDR3nt: TGCGCCAGCAGCTTGAAGGGGTCGGGCAAAAACATTCAGTACTTC
CDR3aa: CASSLKGSGKNIQYF
v_gene: TRBV5-1
abundance: NA
d_gene: NA
j_gene: TRBJ2-4

CDR3nt: TGTGCCAGCAGTGAGGTCCAGCGGGGTAGCACAGATACGCAGTATTTT
CDR3aa: CASSEVQRGSTDTQYF
v_gene: TRBV2
abundance: NA
d_gene: TRBD2
j_gene: TRBJ2-3

CDR3nt: TGTGCCATCAGTGAGTCGAGACTGACACCGTACTTC
CDR3aa: CAISESRLTPYF
v_gene: TRBV10-3
abundance: NA
d_gene: NA
j_gene: TRBJ2-7

CDR3nt: TGTGCCAGCAGTCAGGGGACAGACAATTCACCCCTCCACTTT
CDR3aa: CASSQGTDNSPLHF
v_gene: TRBV27
abundance: NA
d_gene: TRBD1
j_gene: TRBJ1-6

CDR3nt: TGTGCCAGCAGTGAACAAGATCCTAACTATGGCTACACCTTC
CDR3aa: CASSEQDPNYGYTF
v_gene: TRBV2
abundance: NA
d_gene: NA
j_gene: TRBJ1-2

CDR3nt: TGTGCCTGGGGGCCGGACGGGTCCTACGAGCAGTACTTC
CDR3aa: CAWGPDGSYEQYF
v_gene: TRBV30
abundance: few
d_gene: NA
j_gene: TRBJ2-7

CDR3nt: TGTGCCAGCAGTTTATTCAGTGCGAACACTGAAGCTTTCTTT
CDR3aa: CASSLFSANTEAFF
v_gene: TRBV27
abundance: NA
d_gene: NA
j_gene: TRBJ1-1

CDR3nt: TGTGCCAGTAGCCCTGGAGGAGATGGCTACACCTTC
CDR3aa: CASSPGGDGYTF
v_gene: TRBV19
abundance: NA
d_gene: NA
j_gene: TRBJ1-2

CDR3nt: TGTGCCAGCAGCCCGGGCCTAGGCTACACCTTC
CDR3aa: CASSPGLGYTF
v_gene: TRBV7-9
abundance: NA
d_gene: NA
j_gene: TRBJ1-2

CDR3nt: TGTGCCAGCAGCTCAAGCGGGTCACCCTCCTACGAGCAGTACTTC
CDR3aa: CASSSSGSPSYEQYF
v_gene: TRBV7-3
abundance: few
d_gene: NA
j_gene: TRBJ2-7

CDR3nt: TGCGCCAGCAGCTTGGATGGTGGCAGCTACGAGCAGTACTTC
CDR3aa: CASSLDGGSYEQYF
v_gene: TRBV5-1
abundance: few
d_gene: NA
j_gene: TRBJ2-7

CDR3nt: TGTGCCTGCACGGTCGGGGAGCTGTTTTTT
CDR3aa: CACTVGELFF
v_gene: TRBV30
abundance: NA
d_gene: NA
j_gene: TRBJ2-2

CDR3nt: TGTGCCAGCAGTTACAACACCGGGGAGCTGTTTTTT
CDR3aa: CASSYNTGELFF
v_gene: TRBV6-5
abundance: few
d_gene: NA
j_gene: TRBJ2-2

CDR3nt: TGTGCCAGCGATGACTCCAGGGTTGGTAATGAAAAACTGTTTTTT
CDR3aa: CASDDSRVGNEKLFF
v_gene: TRBV25-1
abundance: few
d_gene: NA
j_gene: TRBJ1-4

CDR3nt: TGTGCCAGCAGGCTGATGAACACCGGGGAGCTGTTTTTT
CDR3aa: CASRLMNTGELFF
v_gene: TRBV7-9
abundance: NA
d_gene: NA
j_gene: TRBJ2-2

CDR3nt: TGTGCCAGCAGTGCCTGGACAGGGGGGAATGAGCAGTTCTTC
CDR3aa: CASSAWTGGNEQFF
v_gene: TRBV2
abundance: NA
d_gene: TRBD1
j_gene: TRBJ2-1

CDR3nt: TGTGCCAGCAGCTTAGCGGGACAGGGAAGATGGACTGAAGCTTTCTTT
CDR3aa: CASSLAGQGRWTEAFF
v_gene: TRBV7-2
abundance: NA
d_gene: TRBD1
j_gene: TRBJ1-1

CDR3nt: TGTGCCAGCAGTTCCCTTTCGGGGGTATACTACGAGCAGTACTTC
CDR3aa: CASSSLSGVYYEQYF
v_gene: TRBV27
abundance: NA
d_gene: NA
j_gene: TRBJ2-7

CDR3nt: TGTGCCAGCAGCTTGTGGCGAGGAAGGACCGGGGAGCTGTTTTTT
CDR3aa: CASSLWRGRTGELFF
v_gene: TRBV5-6
abundance: NA
d_gene: NA
j_gene: TRBJ2-2

CDR3nt: TGTGCCAGCAGTTACCTAGCGGAGTACCAAGAGACCCAGTACTTC
CDR3aa: CASSYLAEYQETQYF
v_gene: TRBV6-5
abundance: NA
d_gene: TRBD2
j_gene: TRBJ2-5

CDR3nt: TGTGCCAGCAGCACCCAGGGGACCTACAATGAGCAGTTCTTC
CDR3aa: CASSTQGTYNEQFF
v_gene: TRBV7-9
abundance: few
d_gene: NA
j_gene: TRBJ2-1

CDR3nt: TGTGCCAGCAGCTTAGGGACAGGTGATTCACCCCTCCACTTT
CDR3aa: CASSLGTGDSPLHF
v_gene: TRBV7-9
abundance: few
d_gene: TRBD1
j_gene: TRBJ1-6

CDR3nt: TGCAGCGTTGAAGTGAACGAAAAACTGTTTTTT
CDR3aa: CSVEVNEKLFF
v_gene: TRBV29-1
abundance: NA
d_gene: NA
j_gene: TRBJ1-4

CDR3nt: TGTGCCTGGAGTGACTCGGGACAGGGAGACACTGAAGCTTTCTTT
CDR3aa: CAWSDSGQGDTEAFF
v_gene: TRBV30
abundance: NA
d_gene: TRBD1
j_gene: TRBJ1-1

CDR3nt: TGTGCCAGCAGCTCAACGACAGGGAACGATGAGCAGTTCTTC
CDR3aa: CASSSTTGNDEQFF
v_gene: TRBV7-9
abundance: NA
d_gene: TRBD1
j_gene: TRBJ2-1